The 27 T cell receptor beta chains below all came from one sample that was sequenced in a study of graft-versus-host responses after intestinal transplantation. Assay used: immunoSEQ multiplex PCR; TCRdb lists only in-frame clones, some missing. The profile shows under 55,000 clones, roughly 91% of them singletons. Source: PBMCs, taken 524 days after transplant. All receptors come from a human patient who received an intestinal transplant, so some T cells may come from the graft donor.

The rearrangement uses TRBV9 and TRBJ2-7; D is uncertain. Trimming removed 0 bases at V and 1 base at J, with 5 bases between. The V gene's germline CDR1 is SGDLS and CDR2 YYNGEE. This CDR3 region has 13 residues. The CDR3 DNA reads as TGTGCCAGCAGCGTAGCCGGGTCCTACGAGCAGTACTTC. Translated: CASSVAGSYEQYF. The full variable domain, its missing parts supplied by reference TRBV9 and TRBJ2-7, is DSGVTQTPKHLITATGQRVTLRCSPRSGDLSVYWYQQSLDQGLQFLIQYYNGEERAKGNILERFSAQQFPDLHSELNLSSLELGDSALYFCASSVAGSYEQYFGPGTRLTVT.

The chain employs TRBV6-1 and TRBJ1-5; unclear D gene. Trimming pared 1 base from V and 0 bases from J, leaving 10 bases between. CDR1 is MNHNS and CDR2 is SASEGT in the germline V gene. This CDR3 comprises 16 residues. The CDR3 here is CASSEVMGVSNQPQHF. The CDR3 DNA follows: TGTGCCAGCAGTGAAGTGATGGGCGTTAGCAATCAGCCCCAGCATTTT.

The gene calls are TRBV5-4 and TRBJ1-2, with 11 bases fitting TRBD1. V lost 4 bases to trimming and J lost 4 bases; unmatched junction nucleotides: 12. Per the germline V gene, CDR1 is SGHNT and CDR2 is YYREEE (reference sequence). The CDR3 is 17 residues long. CDR3 bases: TGTGCCAGCAGCCAGGGACAGGGGGGTGGGAAGAGCTATGGCTACACCTTC. This encodes CASSQGQGGGKSYGYTF. Variable domain in full (rest from reference TRBV5-4 and TRBJ1-2): ETGVTQSPTHLIKTRGQQVTLRCSSQSGHNTVSWYQQALGQGPQFIFQYYREEENGRGNFPPRFSGLQFPNYSSELNVNALELDDSALYLCASSQGQGGGKSYGYTFGSGTRLTVV.

The chain employs TRBV27 and TRBJ1-6; D remains ambiguous. The CDR3 sequence is 14 residues long. V shed 0 bases and J shed 10 bases, with 10 bases lying between them. CDR1 MNHEY and CDR2 SMNVEV come from the germline V gene (reference sequence). CDR3 nucleotide sequence: TGTGCCAGCAGTTTATCGAGGATCAACTCACCCCTCCACTTT. Amino acids: CASSLSRINSPLHF.

This sequence joins TRBV23-1 and TRBJ1-4; weak D call: TRBD1 (6 bases). TRBV23-1 is recorded as an ORF, its role being uncertain. V was shortened by 4 bases and J by 5 bases, with 8 bases between the two germline ends. The CDR3 contains 13 residues. The CDR3 DNA reads TGCGCCAGCAGTCGGGGGCAGAATGAAAAACTGTTTTTT. As protein: CASSRGQNEKLFF.

This rearrangement joins TRBV4-2 to TRBJ2-2, with D tentatively TRBD2 (6 bases). This CDR3 comprises 15 residues. Looked up from germline, CDR1 is LGHNA and CDR2 is YNFKEQ. The V gene lost 8 bases and the J gene lost 1 base, with 14 bases spanning the gap. CDR3 in DNA: TGTGCCAGCTACGGGTCGGGAGTGAACACCGGGGAGCTGTTTTTT. This encodes CASYGSGVNTGELFF.

J is TRBJ2-1 and V is TRBV19; 8 nucleotides align to TRBD2. The V segment lost 2 bases and the J segment 4 bases; nucleotides outside the gene matches: 10. The length of the CDR3 is 17 residues. Germline CDR1 reads LNHDA; CDR2 reads SQIVND (reference sequence). The CDR3 region has the DNA TGTGCCAGTAGTATAACCCGGGAGGGCCGGTGGTACAATGAGCAGTTCTTC. This gives the protein CASSITREGRWYNEQFF.

The chain links TRBV28 to TRBJ1-6, with 10 bases that match TRBD1. V was pared by 6 bases and J by 6 bases, with 2 bases of the junction left unmatched. CDR3 length: 14 amino acids. Per germline, CDR1 MDHEN and CDR2 SYDVKM. The DNA of the CDR3 is TGTGCCAGCAGGGGGACAGGGGTTAATTCACCCCTCCACTTT. It yields the protein CASRGTGVNSPLHF.

The genes are TRBV7-2 and TRBJ1-4; D is perhaps TRBD1 (6 bases). CDR1 SGHTA and CDR2 FQGNSA come from the germline V gene. This CDR3 contains 16 residues. V was pared by 5 bases and J by 2 bases, with 15 bases between. CDR3 amino acids: CASSRQSGATNEKLFF. CDR3 sequence (DNA): TGTGCCAGCAGCCGCCAGTCAGGGGCGACTAATGAAAAACTGTTTTTT. The whole variable domain, remainder taken from reference TRBV7-2 and TRBJ1-4, is GAGVSQSPSNKVTEKGKDVELRCDPISGHTALYWYRQSLGQGLEFLIYFQGNSAPDKSGLPSDRFSAERTGGSVSTLTIQRTQQEDSAVYLCASSRQSGATNEKLFFGSGTQLSVL.

The chain uses TRBV7-9 and TRBJ2-1, with D possibly TRBD1 on 6 matching bases. V was pared by 1 base and J by 5 bases, with 18 bases between. The CDR3 sequence is 17 residues long. The germline V gene encodes CDR1 SEHNR and CDR2 FQNEAQ (reference sequence). CDR3 residues: CASSLGVLRQENNEQFF. CDR3 nucleotide sequence: TGTGCCAGCAGCTTAGGAGTTTTGAGACAGGAGAACAATGAGCAGTTCTTC.

The rearrangement joins TRBV7-9 to TRBJ2-3; 7 bases line up with TRBD2. The length of the CDR3 is 16 residues. Trimming took 5 bases from V and 6 from J; bases not matched to a gene: 14. Germline assignment: CDR1 SEHNR and CDR2 FQNEAQ (reference sequence). CDR3 nucleotide sequence: TGTGCCAGCAGCACACGCGCCCTAGCGGCTGTCGATACGCAGTATTTT. Translated: CASSTRALAAVDTQYF.

The V gene is TRBV5-1, the J gene TRBJ2-7; the match to TRBD2 covers 7 bases. After removal of 1 base from V and 2 bases from J, the junction contained 9 bases not matched to a gene. The germline V gene has CDR1 SGHRS and CDR2 YFSETQ. This CDR3 has 16 residues. This CDR3 reads CASSLSHSGLTYEQYF. CDR3 DNA sequence: TGCGCCAGCAGCTTGAGTCATAGCGGGTTAACCTACGAGCAGTACTTC.

The V gene is TRBV6-5, the J gene TRBJ2-7; TRBD1 matches 11 bases. J gave up 5 bases and V 5 bases, and 5 bases lay outside the gene matches. From germline, CDR1 is MNHEY and CDR2 SVGAGI. The CDR3 extends over 14 amino acids. CDR3 amino acids: CASSGRDRGNEQYF. CDR3 sequence (DNA): TGTGCCAGCAGTGGCCGGGACAGGGGGAACGAGCAGTACTTC.

The rearrangement links TRBV9 to TRBJ2-3, with D perhaps matching TRBD1 (5 bases). This CDR3 comprises 15 residues. The V and J ends lost 4 bases and 6 bases respectively, with 18 bases between them. Germline V gene data show CDR1 as SGDLS and CDR2 as YYNGEE. The CDR3: CASSPRIQGTDTQYF. CDR3 bases: TGTGCCAGCAGCCCTCGGATCCAGGGTACCGATACGCAGTATTTT.

The J gene is TRBJ2-5, the V gene TRBV29-1; a weak D match, TRBD2 (5 bases). This CDR3 is built from 16 residues. The V and J ends lost 3 bases and 0 bases respectively, with 17 bases between them. Germline V lookup: CDR1 SQVTM, CDR2 ANQGSEA. CDR3 sequence: CSVDSPSLEDQETQYF. CDR3 DNA: TGCAGCGTTGACTCCCCTTCACTAGAAGACCAAGAGACCCAGTACTTC.

The V call is TRBV7-3, the J call TRBJ2-3; maybe TRBD1 (6 bases). This CDR3 is built from 15 residues. Germline V gene lookup returns CDR1 SGHTA and CDR2 FQGTGA. V lost 5 bases, J lost 1 base, and 13 bases lay in between. In DNA form, the CDR3 reads TGTGCCAGCAGCCCCAACAGGGTCGGCACAGATACGCAGTATTTT. Amino acids: CASSPNRVGTDTQYF.

J is TRBJ2-1 and V is TRBV10-2; D possibly corresponds to TRBD2 (5 bases). Germline V lookup: CDR1 WSHSY, CDR2 SAAADI. CDR3 length: 12 residues. V lost 7 bases to trimming and J lost 8 bases, with 12 bases between them. The CDR3 nucleotides read TGCGCCAGCACTATAGAGGGAGATGAGCAGTTCTTC. Translated: CASTIEGDEQFF.

This sequence joins TRBV10-1 and TRBJ2-7, with 9 nucleotides matching TRBD2. There are 16 residues in the CDR3. Germline lookup yields CDR1 WNHNN and CDR2 SYGVQD (reference sequence). J was trimmed by 4 bases and V by 0 bases; bases with no gene match: 7. The CDR3 DNA is TGCGCCAGCAGTGAGTCCTTTAGCGGGAGAAGATACGAGCAGTACTTC. Protein sequence: CASSESFSGRRYEQYF.

The gene calls are TRBV7-2 and TRBJ1-5; D uncertain. Trimming took off 2 bases at V and 2 bases at J, with 4 bases between the two ends. Germline CDR1 reads SGHTA; CDR2 reads FQGNSA. The CDR3 runs to 13 residues. CDR3 loop: CASSLRGNQPQHF. The CDR3 region has the DNA TGTGCCAGCAGCTTACGGGGCAATCAGCCCCAGCATTTT.

The chain uses TRBV6-1 and TRBJ2-7; a possible D gene is TRBD2 (5 bases). Trimming shortened V by 1 base and J by 2 bases, and 12 bases separated the two germline ends. This CDR3 region has 15 residues. Germline CDR1 MNHNS, CDR2 SASEGT. The CDR3 bases are TGTGCCAGCAGTGAAGTAGGTGGGAGTCCCTACGAGCAGTACTTC. It is translated as CASSEVGGSPYEQYF.

This clone was observed a few times. CDR3 protein: CASSQQGAGNTIYF. CDR3 DNA sequence: TGTGCCAGCTCACAACAGGGCGCTGGAAACACCATATATTTT. This chain joins TRBV18 and TRBJ1-3; tentatively, D is TRBD1 (6 bases). Germline V gene sequence: CDR1 KGHSH, CDR2 LQKENI. The CDR3 spans 14 residues. V shed 4 bases and J shed 2 bases, with 9 bases lying between them.

The J gene is TRBJ2-7, the V gene TRBV6-1; TRBD1 agrees at 7 bases. With V trimmed by 3 bases and J by 4 bases, 6 bases remained unmatched. The CDR3 spans 14 residues. Germline V gene lookup returns CDR1 MNHNS and CDR2 SASEGT. CDR3 DNA: TGTGCCAGCAGTGATACAGGGGTCCCGTACGAGCAGTACTTC. This sequence encodes CASSDTGVPYEQYF.

V usage is TRBV6-5 and J usage is TRBJ2-1, with a tentative D call TRBD2 (6 bases). Per germline, CDR1 MNHEY and CDR2 SVGAGI. The CDR3 contains 15 residues. Trimming took 2 bases from V and 6 from J, leaving 14 bases between them. The chain's CDR3 is CASSYKGLTGNEQFF. Written as DNA, the CDR3 is TGTGCCAGCAGTTACAAGGGACTTACGGGCAATGAGCAGTTCTTC.

This clone has a single count. This sequence joins TRBV7-3 and TRBJ2-7; no firm D call. This CDR3 contains 13 residues. Germline loops: CDR1 SGHTA, CDR2 FQGTGA. Trimming stripped 5 bases from V and 5 bases from J, with 13 bases between. The CDR3 sequence: CASSPGLRDEQYF. CDR3 in DNA: TGTGCCAGCAGCCCCGGATTGAGAGACGAGCAGTACTTC.

J is TRBJ2-7 and V is TRBV5-1, with TRBD1 matching over 10 bases. Trimming cost V 0 bases and J 3 bases; bases outside gene matches: 3. There are 15 residues in the CDR3. Germline V gene lookup returns CDR1 SGHRS and CDR2 YFSETQ. The CDR3 reads CASSLATGGHYEQYF. Here the CDR3 DNA reads TGCGCCAGCAGCTTGGCGACAGGGGGCCACTACGAGCAGTACTTC. Complete variable domain (other parts from reference TRBV5-1 and TRBJ2-7): KAGVTQTPRYLIKTRGQQVTLSCSPISGHRSVSWYQQTPGQGLQFLFEYFSETQRNKGNFPGRFSGRQFSNSRSEMNVSTLELGDSALYLCASSLATGGHYEQYFGPGTRLTVT.

This chain links TRBV18 with TRBJ2-7; the match to TRBD1 covers 8 bases. Trimming cost V 3 bases and J 3 bases; bases outside gene matches: 7. Germline lookup yields CDR1 KGHSH and CDR2 LQKENI. The CDR3 has 15 amino acids. CDR3 sequence (DNA): TGTGCCAGCTCACCGACAGGGGTTGATGACTACGAGCAGTACTTC. This gives the protein CASSPTGVDDYEQYF.

In this sample, this clone turned up once. The chain has TRBV18 and TRBJ2-1; the match to TRBD1 covers 11 bases. Germline V lookup: CDR1 KGHSH, CDR2 LQKENI. Trimming cost V 6 bases and J 7 bases; bases outside gene matches: 8. The CDR3 contains 15 residues. The chain's CDR3 is CASSPGQGALNEQFF. The CDR3 nucleotides read TGTGCCAGCTCTCCCGGACAGGGGGCGCTGAATGAGCAGTTCTTC.